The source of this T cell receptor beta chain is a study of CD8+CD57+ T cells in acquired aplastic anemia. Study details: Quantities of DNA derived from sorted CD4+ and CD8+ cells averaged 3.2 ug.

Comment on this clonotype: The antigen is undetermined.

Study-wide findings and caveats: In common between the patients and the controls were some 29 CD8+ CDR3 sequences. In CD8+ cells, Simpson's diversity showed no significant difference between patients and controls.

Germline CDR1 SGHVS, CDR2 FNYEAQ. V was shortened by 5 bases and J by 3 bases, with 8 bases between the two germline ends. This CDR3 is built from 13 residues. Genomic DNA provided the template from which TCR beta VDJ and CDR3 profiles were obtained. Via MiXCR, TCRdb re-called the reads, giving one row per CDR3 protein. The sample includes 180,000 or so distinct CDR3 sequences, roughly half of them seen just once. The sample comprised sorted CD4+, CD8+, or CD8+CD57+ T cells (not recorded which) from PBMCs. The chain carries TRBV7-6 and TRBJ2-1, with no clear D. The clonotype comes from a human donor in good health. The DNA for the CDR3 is TGTGCCAGCAGCGAAGACATCTACAATGAGCAGTTCTTC. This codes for CASSEDIYNEQFF.